This TCR beta chain appears in the sequencing data of a study of blood T cell repertoires in COVID-19. Study overall: Samples came from the United States, Italy and Spain, spanning acute and convalescent COVID-19. T cells, B-cell-depleted T cells, or PBMCs provided the cDNA or gDNA that served as material.

Per the study methods: Reference gene primer amplification gave nucleated cell count estimates. TCRdb keeps only in-frame clones here, not all; method: immunoSEQ multiplex PCR. That table furnishes V, J and clone size, whereas the DNA furnished D and trimming. The sample lists approximately 120,000 clones, approximately 82% occurring once. This CDR3 is built from 14 residues. Per germline, CDR1 SGHNT and CDR2 YYREEE (reference sequence). The V and J ends lost 5 bases and 2 bases, in that order; junction bases with no gene match: 5. The source of this sequence is a woman aged 55 to 70 with acute or convalescent COVID-19. The sample taken for sequencing was peripheral blood. The chain has TRBV5-4 and TRBJ1-2; 8 nucleotides line up with TRBD1. The CDR3 loop reads CASSSQGANYGYTF. In DNA form, the CDR3 reads TGTGCCAGCAGTTCTCAGGGGGCAAACTATGGCTACACCTTC.